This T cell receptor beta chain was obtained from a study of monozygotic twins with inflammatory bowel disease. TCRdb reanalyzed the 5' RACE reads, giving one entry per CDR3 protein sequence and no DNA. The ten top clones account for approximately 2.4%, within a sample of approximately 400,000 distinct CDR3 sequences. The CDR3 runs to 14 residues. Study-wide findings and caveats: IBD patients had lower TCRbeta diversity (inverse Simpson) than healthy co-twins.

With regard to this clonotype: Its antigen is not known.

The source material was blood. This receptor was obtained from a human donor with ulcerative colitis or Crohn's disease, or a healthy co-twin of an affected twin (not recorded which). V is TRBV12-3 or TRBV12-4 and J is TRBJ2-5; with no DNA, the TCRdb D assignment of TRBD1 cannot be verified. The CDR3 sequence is CASSPSQGFETQYF.